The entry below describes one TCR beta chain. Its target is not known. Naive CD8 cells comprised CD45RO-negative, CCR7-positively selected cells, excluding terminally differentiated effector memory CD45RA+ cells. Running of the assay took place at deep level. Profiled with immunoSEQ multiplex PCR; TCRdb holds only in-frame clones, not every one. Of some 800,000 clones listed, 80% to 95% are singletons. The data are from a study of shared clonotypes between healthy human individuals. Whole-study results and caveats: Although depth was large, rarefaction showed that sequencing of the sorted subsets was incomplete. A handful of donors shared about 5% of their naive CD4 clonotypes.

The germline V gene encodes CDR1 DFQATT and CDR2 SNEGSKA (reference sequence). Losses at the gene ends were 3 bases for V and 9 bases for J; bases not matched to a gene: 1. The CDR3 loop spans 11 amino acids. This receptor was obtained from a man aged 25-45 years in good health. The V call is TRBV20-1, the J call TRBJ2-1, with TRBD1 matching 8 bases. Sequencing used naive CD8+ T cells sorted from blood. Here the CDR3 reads CSARTGVEQFF. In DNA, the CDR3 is TGCAGTGCTAGGACAGGGGTTGAGCAGTTCTTC.